This T cell receptor (beta chain) was found in a study of T cells in Graves' hyperthyroidism and ophthalmopathy. Those with hyperthyroidism were 18 to 65 years old, newly diagnosed, and ill for under 2 months. Exclusion followed for patients with uncontrolled infection, other autoimmune disease, pregnancy or lactation. In making diagnoses, clinical symptoms, serum thyroxine and TRAb, thyroid ultrasound and orbital computed tomography were all used. Isolation of PBMCs was performed on roughly 9 ml fresh peripheral blood. There are 13 residues in the CDR3. V was trimmed by 7 bases and J by 3 bases, leaving 13 bases between them. Looked up from germline, CDR1 is SEHNR and CDR2 is FQNEAQ (reference sequence). RNA transcripts were the template for amplifying TCR beta CDR3 regions. With the HTBI primer set, the TCR CDR3 went through a first round of RT-PCR. A single record per CDR3 protein comes from TCRdb applying MiXCR to the multiplex PCR reads. The sample includes 750,000 to 900,000 distinct CDR3 sequences, 35% to 40% of them seen just once.

The source of this sequence is a man aged 18-30 years with Graves' hyperthyroidism. The source material was blood. This chain uses TRBV7-9 with TRBJ2-7; D is uncertain. CDR3 sequence reads: CASTLGERYEQYF. CDR3 in DNA: TGTGCCAGCACCCTCGGAGAGCGCTACGAGCAGTACTTC.